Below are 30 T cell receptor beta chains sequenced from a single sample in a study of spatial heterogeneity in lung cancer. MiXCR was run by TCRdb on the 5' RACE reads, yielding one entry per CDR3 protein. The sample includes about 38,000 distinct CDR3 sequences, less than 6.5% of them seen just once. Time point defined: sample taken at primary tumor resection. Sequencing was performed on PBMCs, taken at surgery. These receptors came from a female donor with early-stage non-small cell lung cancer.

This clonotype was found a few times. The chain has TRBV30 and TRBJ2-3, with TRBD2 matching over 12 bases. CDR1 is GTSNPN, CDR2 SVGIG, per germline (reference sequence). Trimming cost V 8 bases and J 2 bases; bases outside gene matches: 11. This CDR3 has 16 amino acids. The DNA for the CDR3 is TGTGCCCGGTCTAGCGGGGGGGCCTCAACCACAGATACGCAGTATTTT. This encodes CARSSGGASTTDTQYF.

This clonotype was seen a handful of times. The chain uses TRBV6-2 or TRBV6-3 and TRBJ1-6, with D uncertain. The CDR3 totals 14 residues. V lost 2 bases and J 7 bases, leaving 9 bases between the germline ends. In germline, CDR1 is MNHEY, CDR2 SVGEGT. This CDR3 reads CASSYIGRNSPLHF. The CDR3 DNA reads TGTGCCAGCAGTTACATCGGCAGGAATTCACCCCTCCACTTT.

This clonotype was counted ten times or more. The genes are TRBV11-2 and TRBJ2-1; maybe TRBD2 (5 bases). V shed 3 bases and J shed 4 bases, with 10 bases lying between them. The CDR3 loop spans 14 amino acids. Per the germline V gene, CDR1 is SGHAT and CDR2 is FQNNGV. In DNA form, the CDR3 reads TGTGCCAGCAGCTTTAAGTGGGAGTACAATGAGCAGTTCTTC. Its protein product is CASSFKWEYNEQFF.

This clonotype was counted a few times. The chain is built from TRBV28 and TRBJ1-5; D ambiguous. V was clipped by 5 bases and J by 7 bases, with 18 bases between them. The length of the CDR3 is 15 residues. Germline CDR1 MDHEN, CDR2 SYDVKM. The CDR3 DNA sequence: TGTGCCAGCAGTCCCGAGCTGGTGAGAGGGCAGCCCCAGCATTTT. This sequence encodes CASSPELVRGQPQHF.

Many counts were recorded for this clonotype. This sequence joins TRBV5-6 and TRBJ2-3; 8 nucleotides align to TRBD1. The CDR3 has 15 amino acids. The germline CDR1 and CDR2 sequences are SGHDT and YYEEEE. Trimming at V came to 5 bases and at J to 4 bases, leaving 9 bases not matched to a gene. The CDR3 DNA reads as TGTGCCAGCAGTGATGGACAGGGAGCTGCAGATACGCAGTATTTT. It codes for CASSDGQGAADTQYF.

This CDR3 is CASTLAGGADTQYF. The CDR3 nucleotides are TGCGCCAGCACCCTTGCCGGGGGGGCAGATACGCAGTATTTT. The V and J genes are TRBV10-2 and TRBJ2-3, with 8 bases fitting TRBD2. V shed 7 bases and J 4 bases; nucleotides not matched to a gene: 7. The CDR3 extends over 14 amino acids. The germline gives CDR1 WSHSY, CDR2 SAAADI.

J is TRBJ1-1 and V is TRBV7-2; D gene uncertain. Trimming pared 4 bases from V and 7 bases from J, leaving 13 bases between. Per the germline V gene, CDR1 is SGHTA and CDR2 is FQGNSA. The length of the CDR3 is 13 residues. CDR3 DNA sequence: TGTGCCAGCAGCTCCTCGTGGGCCCTTGAAGCTTTCTTT. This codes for CASSSSWALEAFF.

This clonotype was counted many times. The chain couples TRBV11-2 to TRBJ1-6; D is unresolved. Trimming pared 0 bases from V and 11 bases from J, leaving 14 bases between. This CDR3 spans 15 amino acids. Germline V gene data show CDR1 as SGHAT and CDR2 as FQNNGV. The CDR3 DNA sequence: TGTGCCAGCAGCTTAGATACAGCTCCACGAGCACCCCTCCACTTT. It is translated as CASSLDTAPRAPLHF.

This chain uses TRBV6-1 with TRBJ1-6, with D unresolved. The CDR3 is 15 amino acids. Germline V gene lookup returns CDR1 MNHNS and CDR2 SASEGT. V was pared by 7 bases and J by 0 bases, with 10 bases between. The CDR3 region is CASKPESSYNSPLHF. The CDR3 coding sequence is TGTGCCAGCAAACCCGAGAGCTCCTATAATTCACCCCTCCACTTT.

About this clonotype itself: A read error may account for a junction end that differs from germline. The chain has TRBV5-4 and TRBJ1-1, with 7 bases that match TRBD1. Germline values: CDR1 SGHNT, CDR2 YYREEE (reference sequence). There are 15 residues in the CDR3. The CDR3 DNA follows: TGTGTCAGCAGCTTGGCCGGGACAGTGAACACTGAAGCTTTCTTT. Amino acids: CVSSLAGTVNTEAFF. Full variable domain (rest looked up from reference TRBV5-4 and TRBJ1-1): ETGVTQSPTHLIKTRGQQVTLRCSSQSGHNTVSWYQQALGQGPQFIFQYYREEENGRGNFPPRFSGLQFPNYSSELNVNALELDDSALYLCVSSLAGTVNTEAFFGQGTRLTVV.

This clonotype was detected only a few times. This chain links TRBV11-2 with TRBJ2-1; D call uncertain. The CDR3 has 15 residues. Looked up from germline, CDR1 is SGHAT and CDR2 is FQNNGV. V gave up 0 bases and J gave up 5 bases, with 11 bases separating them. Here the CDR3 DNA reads TGTGCCAGCAGCTTAGAATCCCGTCGGCACAATGAGCAGTTCTTC. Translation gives CASSLESRRHNEQFF.

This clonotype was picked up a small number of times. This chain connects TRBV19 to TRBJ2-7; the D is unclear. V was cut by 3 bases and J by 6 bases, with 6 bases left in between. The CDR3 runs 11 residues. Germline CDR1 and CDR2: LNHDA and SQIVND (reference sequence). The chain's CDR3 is CASSIGFEQYF. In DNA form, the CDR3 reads TGTGCCAGTAGTATCGGTTTCGAGCAGTACTTC. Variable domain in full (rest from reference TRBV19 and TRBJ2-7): DGGITQSPKYLFRKEGQNVTLSCEQNLNHDAMYWYRQDPGQGLRLIYYSQIVNDFQKGDIAEGYSVSREKKESFPLTVTSAQKNPTAFYLCASSIGFEQYFGPGTRLTVT.

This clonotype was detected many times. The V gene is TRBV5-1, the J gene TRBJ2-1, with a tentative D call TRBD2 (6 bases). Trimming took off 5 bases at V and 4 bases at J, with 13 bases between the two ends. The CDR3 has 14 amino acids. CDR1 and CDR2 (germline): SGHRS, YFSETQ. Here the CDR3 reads CASRLGGEYNEQFF. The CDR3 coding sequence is TGCGCCAGCAGGTTAGGAGGGGAGTACAATGAGCAGTTCTTC.

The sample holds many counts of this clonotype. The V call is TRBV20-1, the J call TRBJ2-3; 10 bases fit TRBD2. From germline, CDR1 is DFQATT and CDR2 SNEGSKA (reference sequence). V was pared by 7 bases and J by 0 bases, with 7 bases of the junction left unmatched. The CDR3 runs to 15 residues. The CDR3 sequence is CSGILAGVSTDTQYF. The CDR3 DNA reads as TGCAGTGGCATTCTAGCGGGGGTTAGCACAGATACGCAGTATTTT.

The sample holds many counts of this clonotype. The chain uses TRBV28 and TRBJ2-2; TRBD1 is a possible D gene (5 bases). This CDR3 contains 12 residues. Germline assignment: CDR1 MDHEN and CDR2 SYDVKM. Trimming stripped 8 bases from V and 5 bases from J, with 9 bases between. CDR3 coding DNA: TGTGCCAGCTCCAGGGAAACCGGGGAGCTGTTTTTT. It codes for CASSRETGELFF. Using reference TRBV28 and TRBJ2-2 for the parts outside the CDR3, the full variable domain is DVKVTQSSRYLVKRTGEKVFLECVQDMDHENMFWYRQDPGLGLRLIYFSYDVKMKEKGDIPEGYSVSREKKERFSLILESASTNQTSMYLCASSRETGELFFGEGSRLTVL.

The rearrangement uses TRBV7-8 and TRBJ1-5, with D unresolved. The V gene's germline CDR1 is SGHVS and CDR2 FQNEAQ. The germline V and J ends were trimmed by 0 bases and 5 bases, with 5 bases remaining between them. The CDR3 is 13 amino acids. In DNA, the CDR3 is TGTGCCAGCAGCTTAGCGGTGCATCAGCCCCAGCATTTT. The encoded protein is CASSLAVHQPQHF.

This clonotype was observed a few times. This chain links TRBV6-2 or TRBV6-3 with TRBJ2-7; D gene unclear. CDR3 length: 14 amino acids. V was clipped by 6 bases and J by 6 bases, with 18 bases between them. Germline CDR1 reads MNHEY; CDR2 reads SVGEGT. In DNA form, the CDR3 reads TGTGCCAGCAGCCTGCCTGAATCTGGGCTCGAGCAGTACTTC. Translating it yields CASSLPESGLEQYF.

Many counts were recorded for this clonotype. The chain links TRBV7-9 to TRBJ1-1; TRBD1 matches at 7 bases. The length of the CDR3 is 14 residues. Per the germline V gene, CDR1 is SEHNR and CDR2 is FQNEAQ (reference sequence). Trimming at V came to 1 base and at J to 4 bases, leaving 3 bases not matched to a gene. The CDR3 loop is CASSLESGGTEAFF. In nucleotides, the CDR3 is TGTGCCAGCAGCTTAGAGTCAGGGGGCACTGAAGCTTTCTTT.

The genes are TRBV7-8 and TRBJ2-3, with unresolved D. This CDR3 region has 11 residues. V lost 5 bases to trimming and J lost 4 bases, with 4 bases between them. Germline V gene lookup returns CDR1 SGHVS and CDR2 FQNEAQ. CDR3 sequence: CASSKPDTQYF. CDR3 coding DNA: TGTGCCAGCAGCAAACCAGATACGCAGTATTTT.

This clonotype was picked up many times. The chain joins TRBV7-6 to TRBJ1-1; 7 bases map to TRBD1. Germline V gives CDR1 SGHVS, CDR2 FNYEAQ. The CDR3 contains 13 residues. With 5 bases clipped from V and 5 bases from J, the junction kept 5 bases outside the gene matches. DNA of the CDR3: TGTGCCAGCAGCAGGGGGCGAGGGACTGAAGCTTTCTTT. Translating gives CASSRGRGTEAFF.

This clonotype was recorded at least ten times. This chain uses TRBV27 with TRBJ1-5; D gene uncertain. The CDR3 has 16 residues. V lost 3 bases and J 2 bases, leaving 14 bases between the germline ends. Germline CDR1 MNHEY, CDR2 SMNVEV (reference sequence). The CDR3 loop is CASSFPEVAGNQPQHF. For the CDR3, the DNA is TGTGCCAGCAGTTTTCCCGAGGTAGCTGGCAATCAGCCCCAGCATTTT.

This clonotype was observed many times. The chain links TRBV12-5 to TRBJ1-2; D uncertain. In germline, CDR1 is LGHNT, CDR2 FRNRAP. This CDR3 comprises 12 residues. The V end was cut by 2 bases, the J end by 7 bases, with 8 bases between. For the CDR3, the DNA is TGTGCTAGTGGTTTGAACTCCCTTGGCTACACCTTC. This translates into CASGLNSLGYTF.

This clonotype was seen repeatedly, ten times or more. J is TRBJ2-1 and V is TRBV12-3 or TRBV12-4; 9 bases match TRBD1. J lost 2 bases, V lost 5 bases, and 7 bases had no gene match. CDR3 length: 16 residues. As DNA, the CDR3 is TGTGCCAGCAGTGAACCGACAGGGGGAGCCTACAATGAGCAGTTCTTC. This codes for CASSEPTGGAYNEQFF.

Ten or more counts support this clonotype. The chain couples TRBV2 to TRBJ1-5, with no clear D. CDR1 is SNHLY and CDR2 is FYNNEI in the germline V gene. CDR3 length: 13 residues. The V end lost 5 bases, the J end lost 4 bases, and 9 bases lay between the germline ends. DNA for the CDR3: TGTGCCAGCAGTAACTGGGCAAATCAGCCCCAGCATTTT. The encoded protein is CASSNWANQPQHF.

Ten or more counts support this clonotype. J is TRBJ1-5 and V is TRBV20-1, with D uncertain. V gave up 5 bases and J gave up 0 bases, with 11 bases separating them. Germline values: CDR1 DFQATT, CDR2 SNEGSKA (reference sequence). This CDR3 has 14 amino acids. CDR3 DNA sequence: TGCAGTGCTTACGGACTTTTTAGCAATCAGCCCCAGCATTTT. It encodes CSAYGLFSNQPQHF.

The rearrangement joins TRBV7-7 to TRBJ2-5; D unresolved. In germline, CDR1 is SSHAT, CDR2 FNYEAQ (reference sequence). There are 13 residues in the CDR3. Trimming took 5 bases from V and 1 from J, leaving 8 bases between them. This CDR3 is CASSIRPQETQYF. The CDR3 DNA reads TGTGCCAGCAGCATCAGACCCCAAGAGACCCAGTACTTC. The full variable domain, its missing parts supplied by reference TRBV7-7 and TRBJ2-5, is GAGVSQSPRYKVTKRGQDVTLRCDPISSHATLYWYQQALGQGPEFLTYFNYEAQPDKSGLPSDRFSAERPEGSISTLTIQRTEQRDSAMYRCASSIRPQETQYFGPGTRLLVL.

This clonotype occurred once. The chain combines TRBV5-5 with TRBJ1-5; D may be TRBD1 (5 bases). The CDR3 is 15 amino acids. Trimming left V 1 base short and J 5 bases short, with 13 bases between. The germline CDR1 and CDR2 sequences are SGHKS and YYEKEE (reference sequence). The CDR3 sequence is CASSLLGESYQPQHF. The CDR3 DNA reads TGTGCCAGCAGCTTGCTGGGGGAGAGTTATCAGCCCCAGCATTTT.

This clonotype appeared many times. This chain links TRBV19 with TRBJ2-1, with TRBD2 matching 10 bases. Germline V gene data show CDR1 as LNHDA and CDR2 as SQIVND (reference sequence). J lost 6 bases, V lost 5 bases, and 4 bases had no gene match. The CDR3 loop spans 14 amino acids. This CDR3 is CASSASGGFNEQFF. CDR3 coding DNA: TGTGCCAGTAGTGCTAGCGGGGGATTCAATGAGCAGTTCTTC.

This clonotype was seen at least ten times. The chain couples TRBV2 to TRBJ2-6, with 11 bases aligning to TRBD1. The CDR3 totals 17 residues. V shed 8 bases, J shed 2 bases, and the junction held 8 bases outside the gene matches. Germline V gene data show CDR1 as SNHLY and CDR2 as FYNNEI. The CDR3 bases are TGTGCCAGCGCCGGGACAGGGGGTGACCCTGGGGCCAACGTCCTGACTTTC. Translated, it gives CASAGTGGDPGANVLTF.

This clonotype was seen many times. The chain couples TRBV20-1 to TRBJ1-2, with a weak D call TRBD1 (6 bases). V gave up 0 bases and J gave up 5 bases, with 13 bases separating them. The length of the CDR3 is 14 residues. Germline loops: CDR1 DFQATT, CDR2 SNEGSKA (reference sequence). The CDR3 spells CSAREWGGLYGYTF. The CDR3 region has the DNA TGCAGTGCTAGAGAATGGGGGGGCCTTTATGGCTACACCTTC.